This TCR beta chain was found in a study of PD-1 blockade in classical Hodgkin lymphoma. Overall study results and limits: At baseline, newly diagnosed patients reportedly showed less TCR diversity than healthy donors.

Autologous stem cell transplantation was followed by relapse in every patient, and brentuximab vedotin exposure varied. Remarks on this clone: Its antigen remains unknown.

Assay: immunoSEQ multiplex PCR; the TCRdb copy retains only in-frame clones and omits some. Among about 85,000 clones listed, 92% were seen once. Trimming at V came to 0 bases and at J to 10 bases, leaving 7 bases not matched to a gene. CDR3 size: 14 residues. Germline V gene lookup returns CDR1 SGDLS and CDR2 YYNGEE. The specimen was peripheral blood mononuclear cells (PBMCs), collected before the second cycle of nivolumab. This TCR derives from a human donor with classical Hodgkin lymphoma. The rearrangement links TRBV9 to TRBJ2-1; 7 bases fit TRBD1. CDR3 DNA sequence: TGTGCCAGCAGCGTAGCGCCCCGGGACAGCGAGCAGTTCTTC. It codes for CASSVAPRDSEQFF.